These 2 T cell receptor beta chains came from one sample sequenced in a study of CD8+CD57+ T cells in acquired aplastic anemia (dated by TCRdb to between 2018 and 2020). Sequencer: Illumina HiSeq 2000. Genomic DNA was used as template for profiling of TCR beta VDJ combinations and CDR3 sequences. TCRdb's own reprocessing of the public reads used fastp at Q25 and MiXCR and kept productive beta chains. Identical CDR3 protein sequences are pooled into one entry, listed with their most common genes and DNA. The sample data list under 350,000 distinct CDR3 sequences, and around three fifths of these were observed just once. The top ten hold approximately 8% of the sample. The sample consisted of sorted CD4+, CD8+, or CD8+CD57+ T cells (not recorded which) from PBMCs. These receptors all stem from a human donor with severe aplastic anemia or a healthy control (not recorded which).

The chain carries TRBV9 and TRBJ1-5; D is perhaps TRBD1 (5 bases). Germline assignment: CDR1 SGDLS and CDR2 YYNGEE. The V end was cut by 3 bases, the J end by 7 bases, with 17 bases between. The CDR3 loop spans 15 amino acids. The CDR3 spells CASSEAPGTGQPQHF. The CDR3 DNA reads TGTGCCAGCAGCGAGGCCCCGGGGACGGGGCAGCCCCAGCATTTT. Drawing the rest from reference TRBV9 and TRBJ1-5, the complete variable domain is DSGVTQTPKHLITATGQRVTLRCSPRSGDLSVYWYQQSLDQGLQFLIQYYNGEERAKGNILERFSAQQFPDLHSELNLSSLELGDSALYFCASSEAPGTGQPQHFGDGTRLSIL.

This clonotype was counted between two and nine times. This chain uses TRBV20-1 with TRBJ1-1; D not resolved. Germline V gene data show CDR1 as DFQATT and CDR2 as SNEGSKA (reference sequence). Trimming took 3 bases from V and 7 from J, leaving 9 bases between them. The CDR3 has 11 residues. In DNA form, the CDR3 reads TGCAGTGCTAGGGGAGAGAGTGAAGCTTTCTTT. Its protein product is CSARGESEAFF.